Below, one TCR beta chain is given with its context. This clonotype came up many times. Its antigen is unknown. No much larger clonotype is one base removed from it; base qualities were not supplied. V and J lose 4 bases and 4 bases, and a span of 13 bases separates them. The CDR3 contains 15 residues, cysteine and phenylalanine counted. The only DNA kept is the CDR3, 45 bases in frame from the first base. The record originates from a study of T-cell memory formation after mild COVID-19 (dated by TCRdb to the early 2020s). About the investigation overall: TCR sequence clusters from the two donors were largely donor specific. Longitudinal TCRalpha and TCRbeta repertoire sequencing tracked T-cell clones expanding and contracting after mild COVID-19 in two donors. The cohort was made up of two young adult volunteers, one female and one male, who were previously healthy.

Ficoll-Paque density gradient centrifugation was the method used to isolate PBMCs. Instrument used: Illumina NovaSeq 6000. TCRalpha and TCRbeta cDNA libraries were constructed by 5'RACE with constant-segment primers, with sample barcodes and unique molecular identifiers being introduced. RNA was extracted from every sample with Trizol reagent. Libraries were amplified in two PCR steps, with a second sample barcode and Illumina TruSeq adapters added in the second step. Sequencing of libraries was performed on an Illumina NovaSeq with 2 x 150 bp paired-end reads. The original methods were these. Reads were demultiplexed and collapsed into UMI-guided consensus sequences with migec v1.2.7. Using mixcr v2.1.11, UMI consensuses were aligned to TRA and TRB V and J templates and then assembled into clonotypes. A clonotype was counted as expanded or contracted only if both edgeR and NoisET called the change significant, with noise models trained on biological replicates. For edgeR calls, a false discovery rate-adjusted p below 0.01 and a log2 fold-change threshold of 1 were applied. As an exploratory analysis of dynamics, max-normalized trajectories of the 1000 most abundant clonotypes were examined with PCA combined with hierarchical clustering. The CD4 or CD8 phenotype of responding clones was assigned using the separately sequenced CD4+ and CD8+ repertoires. TCRdb took the public reads, trimmed them with fastp at Q25, ran MiXCR for clone calling and kept in-frame beta chains. Here each entry gathers all rows of one CDR3 protein and keeps the most common genes and DNA. Clone size and V and J calls follow TCRdb, not the original study. The sample data list hundreds of thousands of distinct CDR3 sequences, and approximately 15% of these were observed just once. The ten most abundant clones make up around 21% of the sample.

Overall study outcomes, separate from this receptor: Balanced CD4/CD8 phenotypes were observed for clones contracting from day 15 to 85, whereas a bias towards CD4+ was observed for a second wave of clones expanding from day 15 to 37. SARS-CoV-2 specificity of the second-wave clones peaking on day 37 was not confirmed. Only two mild cases were covered by the study, and larger cohorts that include severe cases with pre-infection samples were considered necessary. Some responding clones were found in pre-infection memory, which suggests that pre-existing cross-reactive memory T cells took part in the SARS-CoV-2 response. Contracting CD4+ clones were located mainly in the CM and EM memory subsets, whereas CD8+ clones were found to be enriched in EMRA.

The specimen sequenced was PBMCs or a T cell subset sorted from them (not recorded which). The clonotype originates from a man younger than 35 who had mild COVID-19 (a few samples of this study predate the infection). The sample titles of this study are shuffled in the database, so cell type and time point are left out; the donor was told from shared clones. This receptor chain uses TRBV12-3 or TRBV12-4 and TRBJ2-2; no D gene is confidently identified. The DNA reads TGTGCCAGCAGTTGGGGTGGGGATGGCACCGGGGAGCTGTTTTTT. This encodes CASSWGGDGTGELFF.